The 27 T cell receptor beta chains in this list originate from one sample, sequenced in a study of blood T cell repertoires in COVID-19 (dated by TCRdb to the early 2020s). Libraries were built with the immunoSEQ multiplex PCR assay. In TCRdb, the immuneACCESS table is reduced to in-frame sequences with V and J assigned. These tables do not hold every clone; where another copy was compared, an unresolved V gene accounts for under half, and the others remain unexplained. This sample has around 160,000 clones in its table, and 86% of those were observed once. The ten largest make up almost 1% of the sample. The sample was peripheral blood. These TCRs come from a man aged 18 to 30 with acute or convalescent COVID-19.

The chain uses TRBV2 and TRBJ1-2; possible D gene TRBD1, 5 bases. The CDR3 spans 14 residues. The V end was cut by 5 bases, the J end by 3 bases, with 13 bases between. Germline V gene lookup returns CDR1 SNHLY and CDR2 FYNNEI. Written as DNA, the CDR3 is TGTGCCAGCAGTCCGGGACTAGGAGACTATGGCTACACCTTC. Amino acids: CASSPGLGDYGYTF. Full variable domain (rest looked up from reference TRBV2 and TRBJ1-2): EPEVTQTPSHQVTQMGQEVILRCVPISNHLYFYWYRQILGQKVEFLVSFYNNEISEKSEIFDDQFSVERPDGSNFTLKIRSTKLEDSAMYFCASSPGLGDYGYTFGSGTRLTVV.

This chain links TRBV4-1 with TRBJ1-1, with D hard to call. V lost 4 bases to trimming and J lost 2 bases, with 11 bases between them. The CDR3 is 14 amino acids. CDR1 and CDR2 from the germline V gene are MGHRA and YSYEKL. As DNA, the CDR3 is TGCGCCAGCAGCCCTAGCGCCGGTAACACTGAAGCTTTCTTT. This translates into CASSPSAGNTEAFF.

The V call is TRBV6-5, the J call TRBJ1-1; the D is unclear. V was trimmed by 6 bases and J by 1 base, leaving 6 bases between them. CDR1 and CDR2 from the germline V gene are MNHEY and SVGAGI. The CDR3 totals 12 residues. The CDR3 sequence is CASRRQNTEAFF. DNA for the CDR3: TGTGCCAGCAGACGACAGAACACTGAAGCTTTCTTT.

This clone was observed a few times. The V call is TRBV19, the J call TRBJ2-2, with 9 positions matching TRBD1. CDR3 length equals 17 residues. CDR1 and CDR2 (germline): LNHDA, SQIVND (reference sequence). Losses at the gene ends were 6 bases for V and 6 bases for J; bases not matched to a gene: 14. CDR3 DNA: TGTGCCAGTAGCCTATCGAGTGGGACAGGGATGGCCGGGGAGCTGTTTTTT. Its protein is CASSLSSGTGMAGELFF.

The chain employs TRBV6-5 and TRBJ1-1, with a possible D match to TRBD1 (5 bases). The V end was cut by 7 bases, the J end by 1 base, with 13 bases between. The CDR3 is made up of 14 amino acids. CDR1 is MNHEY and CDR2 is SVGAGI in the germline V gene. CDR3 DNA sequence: TGTGCCAGCAATTTAGAGACAGCGAACACTGAAGCTTTCTTT. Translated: CASNLETANTEAFF.

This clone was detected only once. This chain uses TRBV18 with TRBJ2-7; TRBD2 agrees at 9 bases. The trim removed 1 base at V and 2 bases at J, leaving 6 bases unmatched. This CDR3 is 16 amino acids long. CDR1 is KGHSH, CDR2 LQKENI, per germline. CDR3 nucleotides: TGTGCCAGCTCACCACAGGGGACTAGCCGGCCCTACGAGCAGTACTTC. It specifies CASSPQGTSRPYEQYF. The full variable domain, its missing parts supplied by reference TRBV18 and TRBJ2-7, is NAGVMQNPRHLVRRRGQEARLRCSPMKGHSHVYWYRQLPEEGLKFMVYLQKENIIDESGMPKERFSAEFPKEGPSILRIQQVVRGDSAAYFCASSPQGTSRPYEQYFGPGTRLTVT.

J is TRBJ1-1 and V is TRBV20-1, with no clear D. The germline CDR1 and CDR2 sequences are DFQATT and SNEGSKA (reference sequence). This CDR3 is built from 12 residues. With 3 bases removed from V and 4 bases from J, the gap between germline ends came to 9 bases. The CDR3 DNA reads TGCAGTGCTAGTCCCAGTTCCACTGAAGCTTTCTTT. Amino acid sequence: CSASPSSTEAFF.

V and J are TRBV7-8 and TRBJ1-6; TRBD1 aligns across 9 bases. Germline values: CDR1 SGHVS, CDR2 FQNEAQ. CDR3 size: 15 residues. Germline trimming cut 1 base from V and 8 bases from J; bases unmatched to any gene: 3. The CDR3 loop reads CASSLEGTGYSPLHF. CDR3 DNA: TGTGCCAGCAGCTTAGAGGGGACAGGGTATTCACCCCTCCACTTT.

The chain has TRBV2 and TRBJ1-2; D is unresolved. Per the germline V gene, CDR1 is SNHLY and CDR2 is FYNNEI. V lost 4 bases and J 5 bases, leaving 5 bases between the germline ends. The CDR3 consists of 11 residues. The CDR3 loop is CASSAHYGYTF. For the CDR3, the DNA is TGTGCCAGCAGTGCCCATTATGGCTACACCTTC.

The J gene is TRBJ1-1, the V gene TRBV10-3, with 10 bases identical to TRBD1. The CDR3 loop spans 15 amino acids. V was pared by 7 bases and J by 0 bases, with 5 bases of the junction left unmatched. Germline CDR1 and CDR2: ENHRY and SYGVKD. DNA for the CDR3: TGTGCCATCAAACCGACAGGGGGCGTGAACACTGAAGCTTTCTTT. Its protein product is CAIKPTGGVNTEAFF.

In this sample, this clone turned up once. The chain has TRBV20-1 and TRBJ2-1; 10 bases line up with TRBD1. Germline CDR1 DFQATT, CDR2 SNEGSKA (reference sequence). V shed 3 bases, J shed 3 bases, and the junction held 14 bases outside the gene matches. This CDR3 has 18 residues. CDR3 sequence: CSASFVPGQGLGYNEQFF. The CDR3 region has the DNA TGCAGTGCTAGTTTTGTCCCGGGACAGGGGTTGGGCTACAATGAGCAGTTCTTC.

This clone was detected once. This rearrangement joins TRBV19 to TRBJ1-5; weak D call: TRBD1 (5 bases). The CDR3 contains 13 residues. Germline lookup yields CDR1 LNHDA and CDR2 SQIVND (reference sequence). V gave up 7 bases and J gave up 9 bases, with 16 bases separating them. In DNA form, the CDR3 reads TGTGCCAGTACCAAAACAAGGGGTCTGCCCCAGCATTTT. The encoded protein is CASTKTRGLPQHF.

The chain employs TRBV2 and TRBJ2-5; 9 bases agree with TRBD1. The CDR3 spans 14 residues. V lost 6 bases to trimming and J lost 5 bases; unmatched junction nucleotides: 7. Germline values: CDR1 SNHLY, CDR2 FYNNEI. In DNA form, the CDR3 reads TGTGCCAGCAGAGGACAGGGGCGTTTCGAGACCCAGTACTTC. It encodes CASRGQGRFETQYF. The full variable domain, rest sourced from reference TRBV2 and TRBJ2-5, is EPEVTQTPSHQVTQMGQEVILRCVPISNHLYFYWYRQILGQKVEFLVSFYNNEISEKSEIFDDQFSVERPDGSNFTLKIRSTKLEDSAMYFCASRGQGRFETQYFGPGTRLLVL.

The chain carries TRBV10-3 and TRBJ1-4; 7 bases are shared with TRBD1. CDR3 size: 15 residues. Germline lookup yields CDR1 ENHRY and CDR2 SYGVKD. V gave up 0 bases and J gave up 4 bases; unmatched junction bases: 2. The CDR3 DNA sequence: TGTGCCATCAGTGAGTCGACAGGGTATAATGAAAAACTGTTTTTT. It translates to CAISESTGYNEKLFF.

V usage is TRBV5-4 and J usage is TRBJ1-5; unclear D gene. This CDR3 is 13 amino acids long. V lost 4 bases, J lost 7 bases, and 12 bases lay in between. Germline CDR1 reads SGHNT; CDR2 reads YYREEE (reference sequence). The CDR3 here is CASSKSGEQPQHF. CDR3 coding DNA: TGTGCCAGCAGCAAAAGCGGGGAACAGCCCCAGCATTTT.

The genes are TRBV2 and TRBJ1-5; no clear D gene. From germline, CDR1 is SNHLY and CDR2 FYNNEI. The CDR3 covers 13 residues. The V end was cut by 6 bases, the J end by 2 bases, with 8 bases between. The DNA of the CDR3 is TGTGCCAGCAGGCAGATTGGCAATCAGCCCCAGCATTTT. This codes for CASRQIGNQPQHF.

The CDR3, as DNA: TGTGCCACCAGGTTAACTGAAGCTTTCTTT. Protein sequence: CATRLTEAFF. The V gene is TRBV6-5, the J gene TRBJ1-1, with D hard to call. Trimming removed 10 bases from V and 5 bases from J, with 8 bases in between. The CDR3 has 10 amino acids. Germline loops: CDR1 MNHEY, CDR2 SVGAGI.

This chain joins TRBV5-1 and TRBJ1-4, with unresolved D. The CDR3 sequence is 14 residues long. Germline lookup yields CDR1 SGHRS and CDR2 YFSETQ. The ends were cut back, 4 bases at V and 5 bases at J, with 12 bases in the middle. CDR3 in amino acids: CASSRPGRNEKLFF. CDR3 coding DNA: TGCGCCAGCAGCCGCCCGGGGAGAAATGAAAAACTGTTTTTT.

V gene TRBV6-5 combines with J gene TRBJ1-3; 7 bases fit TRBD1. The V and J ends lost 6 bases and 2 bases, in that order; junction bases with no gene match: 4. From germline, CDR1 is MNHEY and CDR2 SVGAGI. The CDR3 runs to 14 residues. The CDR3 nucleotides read TGTGCCAGCAGCTTAACAGGGGCTGGAAACACCATATATTTT. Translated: CASSLTGAGNTIYF.

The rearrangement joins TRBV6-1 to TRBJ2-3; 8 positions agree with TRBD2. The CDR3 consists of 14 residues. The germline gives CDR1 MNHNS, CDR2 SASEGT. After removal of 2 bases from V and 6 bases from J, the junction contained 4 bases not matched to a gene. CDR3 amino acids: CASSELSGGDTQYF. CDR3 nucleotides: TGTGCCAGCAGTGAATTAAGCGGGGGTGATACGCAGTATTTT.

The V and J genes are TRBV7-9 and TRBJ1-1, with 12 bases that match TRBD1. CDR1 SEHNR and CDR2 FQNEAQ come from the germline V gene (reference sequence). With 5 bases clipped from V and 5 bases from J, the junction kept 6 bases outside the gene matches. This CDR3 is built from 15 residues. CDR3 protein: CASSALGQGATEAFF. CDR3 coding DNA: TGTGCCAGCAGCGCCTTGGGACAGGGGGCAACTGAAGCTTTCTTT.

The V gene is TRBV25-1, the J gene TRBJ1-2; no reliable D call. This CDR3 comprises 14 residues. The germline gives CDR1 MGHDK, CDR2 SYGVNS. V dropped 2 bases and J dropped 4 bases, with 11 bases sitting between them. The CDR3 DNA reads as TGTGCCAGCAGTGAACAAACGAGGAGCTATGGCTACACCTTC. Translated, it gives CASSEQTRSYGYTF.

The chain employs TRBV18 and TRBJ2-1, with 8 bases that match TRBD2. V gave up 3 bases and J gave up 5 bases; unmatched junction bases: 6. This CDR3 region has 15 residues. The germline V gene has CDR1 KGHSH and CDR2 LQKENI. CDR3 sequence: CASSPRGVGDNEQFF. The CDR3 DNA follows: TGTGCCAGCTCACCGCGGGGGGTAGGAGACAATGAGCAGTTCTTC.

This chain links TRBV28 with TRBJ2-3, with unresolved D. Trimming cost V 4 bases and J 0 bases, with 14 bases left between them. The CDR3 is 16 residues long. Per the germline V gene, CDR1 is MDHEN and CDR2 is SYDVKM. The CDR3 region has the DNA TGTGCCAGCAGTTCCCCGACTGCCTCTAGCACAGATACGCAGTATTTT. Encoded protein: CASSSPTASSTDTQYF.

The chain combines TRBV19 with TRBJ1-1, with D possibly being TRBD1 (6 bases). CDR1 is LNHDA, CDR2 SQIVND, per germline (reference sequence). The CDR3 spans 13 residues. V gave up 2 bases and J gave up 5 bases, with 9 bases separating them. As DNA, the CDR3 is TGTGCCAGTAGTATACAAGGGGGTACTGAAGCTTTCTTT. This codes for CASSIQGGTEAFF.

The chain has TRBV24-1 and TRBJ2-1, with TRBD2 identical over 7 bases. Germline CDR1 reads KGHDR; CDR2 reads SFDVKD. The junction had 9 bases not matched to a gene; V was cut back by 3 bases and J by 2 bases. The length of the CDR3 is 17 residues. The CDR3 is CATSDGGGPLPYNEQFF. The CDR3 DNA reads TGTGCCACCAGTGATGGGGGAGGGCCCCTACCCTACAATGAGCAGTTCTTC.

The CDR3 DNA reads TGTGCCAGCAGCTTCCCAGACAGGGGAGCTTTCTTT. It translates to CASSFPDRGAFF. The chain recombines TRBV5-8 with TRBJ1-1; the match to TRBD1 covers 8 bases. J gave up 10 bases and V 2 bases, and 4 bases lay outside the gene matches. Germline CDR1 SGHTS, CDR2 YDEGEE. There are 12 residues in the CDR3.